This is a list of T cell receptor beta chains from one sample in a study of control samples from healthy donors and cancer patients. Profiled with immunoSEQ multiplex PCR; TCRdb holds only in-frame clones, not every one. This sample carries around 110,000 clones, 85% to 95% of them seen once, and the ten largest clones take over 2.5%. Sample: blood. These receptors came from a man aged 25-40 years in good health. The CDR3 runs from the conserved cysteine through the conserved F or W. D genes are given only for firm matches. Clone size is stated in some rows and not others, as once, few, many or a class when expanded.

v_gene: TRBV9; abundance: NA; j_gene: TRBJ1-2; d_gene: TRBD1; CDR3aa: CASSKSRQGIYGYTF; CDR3nt: TGTGCCAGCAGCAAATCGAGACAGGGGATCTATGGCTACACCTTC
v_gene: TRBV20-1; abundance: many; j_gene: TRBJ1-3; d_gene: NA; CDR3aa: CSASRGTGIYF; CDR3nt: TGCAGTGCTAGTCGGGGGACGGGCATATATTTT
v_gene: TRBV21-1; abundance: once; j_gene: TRBJ1-6; d_gene: NA; CDR3aa: CASSRNNTRSTLHF; CDR3nt: TGTGCCAGCAGCCGGAATAATACTCGCTCGACCCTCCACTTT
v_gene: TRBV9; abundance: NA; j_gene: TRBJ2-3; d_gene: NA; CDR3aa: CASSAQTAGFTDTQYF; CDR3nt: TGTGCCAGCAGCGCCCAAACCGCGGGGTTCACAGATACGCAGTATTTT
v_gene: TRBV12-3/TRBV12-4; abundance: NA; j_gene: TRBJ2-5; d_gene: NA; CDR3aa: CASSLSGVETQYF; CDR3nt: TGTGCCAGCAGTTTGTCAGGGGTTGAGACCCAGTACTTC
v_gene: TRBV27; abundance: NA; j_gene: TRBJ1-5; d_gene: NA; CDR3aa: CATRPSALYSNQPQHF; CDR3nt: TGTGCCACCCGCCCTTCCGCGTTGTATAGCAATCAGCCCCAGCATTTT
v_gene: TRBV12-3/TRBV12-4; abundance: once; j_gene: TRBJ1-1; d_gene: NA; CDR3aa: CASSLMNTEAFF; CDR3nt: TGTGCCAGCAGCCTCATGAACACTGAAGCTTTCTTT
v_gene: TRBV29-1; abundance: NA; j_gene: TRBJ1-1; d_gene: NA; CDR3aa: CSVEDIVLTEAFF; CDR3nt: TGCAGCGTTGAGGACATTGTGTTGACTGAAGCTTTCTTT
v_gene: TRBV9; abundance: few; j_gene: TRBJ1-1; d_gene: TRBD1; CDR3aa: CASSVASSGTAEAFF; CDR3nt: TGTGCCAGCAGCGTAGCCAGTTCCGGGACAGCTGAAGCTTTCTTT
v_gene: TRBV5-5; abundance: NA; j_gene: TRBJ2-3; d_gene: TRBD2; CDR3aa: CASSLAGSSGDRYLEDTQYF; CDR3nt: TGTGCCAGCAGCTTGGCCGGGTCTAGCGGGGACCGCTACTTAGAGGATACGCAGTATTTT
v_gene: TRBV5-8; abundance: NA; j_gene: TRBJ2-1; d_gene: NA; CDR3aa: CASSFLDEQFF; CDR3nt: TGTGCCAGCAGCTTTCTGGATGAGCAGTTCTTC
v_gene: TRBV19; abundance: NA; j_gene: TRBJ1-4; d_gene: TRBD1; CDR3aa: CASSIGDRTNEKLFF; CDR3nt: TGTGCCAGTAGTATAGGGGACAGGACTAATGAAAAACTGTTTTTT
v_gene: TRBV27; abundance: NA; j_gene: TRBJ1-1; d_gene: NA; CDR3aa: CASSLAGGLNTEAFF; CDR3nt: TGTGCCAGCAGTCTAGCCGGGGGGTTGAACACTGAAGCTTTCTTT
v_gene: TRBV4-2; abundance: NA; j_gene: TRBJ2-4; d_gene: NA; CDR3aa: CASSQAPQGMTKNIQYF; CDR3nt: TGTGCCAGCAGCCAAGCCCCTCAGGGGATGACCAAAAACATTCAGTACTTC
v_gene: TRBV27; abundance: NA; j_gene: TRBJ2-1; d_gene: TRBD2; CDR3aa: CASSLISGGHYNEQFF; CDR3nt: TGTGCCAGCAGTCTGATTAGCGGGGGACACTACAATGAGCAGTTCTTC
v_gene: TRBV12-5; abundance: once; j_gene: TRBJ1-5; d_gene: NA; CDR3aa: CASGDLLNQPQHF; CDR3nt: TGTGCTAGTGGTGACTTGCTCAATCAGCCCCAGCATTTT
v_gene: TRBV11-2; abundance: NA; j_gene: TRBJ2-2; d_gene: NA; CDR3aa: CASSPGTNTGELFF; CDR3nt: TGTGCCAGCAGCCCAGGCACGAACACCGGGGAGCTGTTTTTT
v_gene: TRBV5-4; abundance: NA; j_gene: TRBJ2-6; d_gene: TRBD1; CDR3aa: CASSLATGVSSGANVLTF; CDR3nt: TGTGCCAGCAGCTTGGCGACAGGGGTAAGCTCTGGGGCCAACGTCCTGACTTTC
v_gene: TRBV6-5; abundance: NA; j_gene: TRBJ2-1; d_gene: TRBD2; CDR3aa: CASSLLAGALNEQFF; CDR3nt: TGTGCCAGCAGTTTACTAGCGGGGGCACTTAATGAGCAGTTCTTC
v_gene: TRBV27; abundance: NA; j_gene: TRBJ1-5; d_gene: NA; CDR3aa: CASSFAGNNNQPQHF; CDR3nt: TGTGCCAGCAGTTTCGCAGGCAATAACAATCAGCCCCAGCATTTT
v_gene: TRBV6-1; abundance: NA; j_gene: TRBJ2-7; d_gene: NA; CDR3aa: CASSDTGTEPYEQYF; CDR3nt: TGTGCCAGCAGTGACACCGGGACGGAACCCTACGAGCAGTACTTC
v_gene: TRBV6-5; abundance: NA; j_gene: TRBJ2-5; d_gene: NA; CDR3aa: CASRGVGGEGETQYF; CDR3nt: TGTGCCAGCAGAGGAGTAGGGGGGGAAGGCGAGACCCAGTACTTC
v_gene: TRBV19; abundance: NA; j_gene: TRBJ1-5; d_gene: NA; CDR3aa: CASSIDLYPGASNQPQHF; CDR3nt: TGTGCCAGTAGTATAGATCTATACCCAGGGGCAAGCAATCAGCCCCAGCATTTT
v_gene: TRBV28; abundance: NA; j_gene: TRBJ1-3; d_gene: NA; CDR3aa: CASSLGGSSGNTIYF; CDR3nt: TGTGCCAGCAGTCTAGGGGGGTCCTCTGGAAACACCATATATTTT
v_gene: TRBV5-4; abundance: NA; j_gene: TRBJ2-4; d_gene: TRBD2; CDR3aa: CASSQRLAGAMVKNIQYF; CDR3nt: TGTGCCAGCAGCCAACGACTAGCGGGCGCCATGGTCAAAAACATTCAGTACTTC
v_gene: TRBV2; abundance: NA; j_gene: TRBJ2-3; d_gene: TRBD2; CDR3aa: CASKRGVVDTQYF; CDR3nt: TGTGCCAGCAAACGGGGGGTGGTAGATACGCAGTATTTT
v_gene: TRBV9; abundance: NA; j_gene: TRBJ1-2; d_gene: NA; CDR3aa: CASSAWDGYTF; CDR3nt: TGTGCCAGCAGCGCCTGGGATGGCTACACCTTC
v_gene: TRBV2; abundance: NA; j_gene: TRBJ1-2; d_gene: NA; CDR3aa: CASSGSERGYTF; CDR3nt: TGTGCCAGCAGTGGCTCTGAGCGTGGCTACACCTTC
v_gene: TRBV6-5; abundance: NA; j_gene: TRBJ2-3; d_gene: TRBD2; CDR3aa: CASSYKAGASTDTQYF; CDR3nt: TGTGCCAGCAGTTACAAAGCGGGGGCGAGCACAGATACGCAGTATTTT
v_gene: TRBV11-2; abundance: NA; j_gene: TRBJ1-3; d_gene: NA; CDR3aa: CASSLDGLPDGGNTIYF; CDR3nt: TGTGCCAGCAGCTTAGATGGACTTCCAGACGGAGGAAACACCATATATTTT
v_gene: TRBV4-1; abundance: NA; j_gene: TRBJ1-1; d_gene: TRBD1; CDR3aa: CASSQPRGSGGTEAFF; CDR3nt: TGCGCCAGCAGCCAGCCCAGGGGGTCGGGTGGAACTGAAGCTTTCTTT
v_gene: TRBV18; abundance: NA; j_gene: TRBJ2-1; d_gene: NA; CDR3aa: CASSPIPQSYNEQFF; CDR3nt: TGTGCCAGCTCACCGATCCCTCAGAGCTACAATGAGCAGTTCTTC
v_gene: TRBV10-3; abundance: NA; j_gene: TRBJ1-2; d_gene: TRBD1; CDR3aa: CAISQEQGGYGYTF; CDR3nt: TGTGCCATCAGTCAGGAACAGGGGGGTTATGGCTACACCTTC
v_gene: TRBV14; abundance: NA; j_gene: TRBJ2-5; d_gene: TRBD2; CDR3aa: CASSETSGGSKETQYF; CDR3nt: TGTGCCAGCAGCGAGACTAGCGGGGGGTCCAAAGAGACCCAGTACTTC
v_gene: TRBV9; abundance: NA; j_gene: TRBJ2-7; d_gene: TRBD1; CDR3aa: CASSVRQGEQYF; CDR3nt: TGTGCCAGCAGCGTCCGACAGGGAGAGCAGTACTTC
v_gene: TRBV5-1; abundance: NA; j_gene: TRBJ1-2; d_gene: NA; CDR3aa: CASSWGALIGYTF; CDR3nt: TGCGCCAGCAGCTGGGGGGCCCTTATTGGCTACACCTTC
v_gene: TRBV5-1; abundance: NA; j_gene: TRBJ1-1; d_gene: TRBD1; CDR3aa: CASSSGQSSNTEAFF; CDR3nt: TGCGCCAGCAGCTCGGGACAGTCCAGTAACACTGAAGCTTTCTTT
v_gene: TRBV19; abundance: few; j_gene: TRBJ1-4; d_gene: TRBD1; CDR3aa: CASSPGQGVTNEKLFF; CDR3nt: TGTGCCAGTAGTCCAGGCCAGGGGGTAACTAATGAAAAACTGTTTTTT
v_gene: TRBV7-9; abundance: NA; j_gene: TRBJ1-4; d_gene: NA; CDR3aa: CALVDVGGLNEKLFF; CDR3nt: TGTGCCCTCGTGGATGTGGGGGGACTAAATGAAAAACTGTTTTTT
v_gene: TRBV11-2; abundance: NA; j_gene: TRBJ2-3; d_gene: NA; CDR3aa: CASSQGGTNTDTQYF; CDR3nt: TGTGCCAGCAGTCAGGGCGGAACCAACACAGATACGCAGTATTTT
v_gene: TRBV15; abundance: NA; j_gene: TRBJ1-3; d_gene: NA; CDR3aa: CATSRIRVVGSGNTIYF; CDR3nt: TGTGCCACCAGCAGGATTAGAGTAGTAGGCTCTGGAAACACCATATATTTT
v_gene: TRBV19; abundance: once; j_gene: TRBJ1-2; d_gene: NA; CDR3aa: CASTTRGGVGFYGYTF; CDR3nt: TGTGCCAGTACCACCCGAGGGGGGGTCGGTTTTTATGGCTACACCTTC
v_gene: TRBV5-6; abundance: once; j_gene: TRBJ2-2; d_gene: TRBD1; CDR3aa: CASSFQTGTGGSGELFF; CDR3nt: TGTGCCAGCAGCTTCCAGACAGGGACAGGGGGCTCCGGGGAGCTGTTTTTT
v_gene: TRBV5-3; abundance: NA; j_gene: TRBJ2-7; d_gene: TRBD1; CDR3aa: CVRSYGQGVQYF; CDR3nt: TGTGTCAGAAGCTATGGACAGGGTGTGCAGTACTTC
v_gene: TRBV9; abundance: NA; j_gene: TRBJ1-1; d_gene: NA; CDR3aa: CASSVGHLSMGTEAFF; CDR3nt: TGTGCCAGCAGCGTAGGACATTTATCGATGGGGACTGAAGCTTTCTTT
v_gene: TRBV27; abundance: NA; j_gene: TRBJ1-3; d_gene: NA; CDR3aa: CASSLGRGNTIYF; CDR3nt: TGTGCCAGCAGTTTAGGACGTGGAAACACCATATATTTT
v_gene: TRBV10-3; abundance: once; j_gene: TRBJ2-2; d_gene: TRBD1; CDR3aa: CAISDGTEGTGELFF; CDR3nt: TGTGCCATCAGTGATGGGACAGAAGGGACCGGGGAGCTGTTTTTT
v_gene: TRBV7-9; abundance: NA; j_gene: TRBJ2-3; d_gene: NA; CDR3aa: CASCSTDTQYF; CDR3nt: TGTGCCAGCTGTAGCACAGATACGCAGTATTTT
v_gene: TRBV5-4; abundance: NA; j_gene: TRBJ2-3; d_gene: TRBD2; CDR3aa: CASSLRGGFSDTQYF; CDR3nt: TGTGCCAGCAGCTTGCGGGGGGGTTTCTCAGATACGCAGTATTTT
v_gene: TRBV7-3; abundance: NA; j_gene: TRBJ1-2; d_gene: NA; CDR3aa: CASSSTSNNYGYTF; CDR3nt: TGTGCCAGCAGCTCGACCTCCAATAACTATGGCTACACCTTC
v_gene: TRBV6-1; abundance: NA; j_gene: TRBJ1-3; d_gene: NA; CDR3aa: CASSEAPGNTIYF; CDR3nt: TGTGCCAGCAGTGAAGCGCCGGGGAACACCATATATTTT
v_gene: TRBV27; abundance: NA; j_gene: TRBJ1-6; d_gene: TRBD1; CDR3aa: CASSFLRGQYNSPLHF; CDR3nt: TGTGCCAGCAGTTTCCTGAGGGGGCAGTATAATTCACCCCTCCACTTT
v_gene: TRBV11-2; abundance: few; j_gene: TRBJ1-3; d_gene: NA; CDR3aa: CASSLVVGVDTIYF; CDR3nt: TGTGCCAGCAGCTTAGTAGTAGGGGTGGACACCATATATTTT
v_gene: TRBV12-3/TRBV12-4; abundance: NA; j_gene: TRBJ1-2; d_gene: NA; CDR3aa: CASSLDGNYGYTF; CDR3nt: TGTGCCAGCAGTTTAGACGGAAACTATGGCTACACCTTC
v_gene: TRBV5-1; abundance: many; j_gene: TRBJ2-2; d_gene: NA; CDR3aa: CASSLGDTDTGELFF; CDR3nt: TGCGCCAGCAGCTTAGGGGACACTGACACCGGGGAGCTGTTTTTT